The 26 T cell receptor beta chains reported below all come from one sample, sequenced in a study of shared T cell receptors in the human thymus. Profiled with immunoSEQ multiplex PCR; TCRdb holds only in-frame clones, not every one. The sample holds more than 550,000 clones, approximately 87% seen once. The sample was also reused in another study, on human thymus T cells.

Sequencing was carried out using thymocytes. These receptors were taken from a boy younger than two with a congenital heart defect.

This clone was detected only once. This chain connects TRBV14 to TRBJ2-5, with 7 positions matching TRBD1. The CDR3 sequence is 17 residues long. V shed 2 bases, J shed 0 bases, and the junction held 9 bases outside the gene matches. Germline V CDR1 and CDR2: SGHDN, FVKESK. DNA for the CDR3: TGTGCCAGCAGCCAACCGTGCCGGGACAGCTACCAAGAGACCCAGTACTTC. Translated: CASSQPCRDSYQETQYF.

The chain carries TRBV4-2 and TRBJ2-5, with 12 bases that match TRBD1. The V gene end was trimmed by 3 bases and the J gene end by 4 bases; junction bases not matched to a gene: 9. CDR3 length: 17 residues. Germline assignment: CDR1 LGHNA and CDR2 YNFKEQ. The CDR3 loop is CASSHAVRDRGRETQYF. The CDR3, as DNA: TGTGCCAGCAGCCACGCCGTGCGGGACAGGGGGCGAGAGACCCAGTACTTC.

The chain links TRBV19 to TRBJ2-3; the match to TRBD2 covers 9 bases. Germline trimming cut 1 base from V and 1 base from J; bases unmatched to any gene: 0. Germline CDR1 reads LNHDA; CDR2 reads SQIVND (reference sequence). The length of the CDR3 is 15 residues. For the CDR3, the DNA is TGTGCCAGTAGTATAGCTAGCGGGGGCACAGATACGCAGTATTTT. It specifies CASSIASGGTDTQYF. The variable domain in full, completed from reference TRBV19 and TRBJ2-3, reads DGGITQSPKYLFRKEGQNVTLSCEQNLNHDAMYWYRQDPGQGLRLIYYSQIVNDFQKGDIAEGYSVSREKKESFPLTVTSAQKNPTAFYLCASSIASGGTDTQYFGPGTRLTVL.

The V gene is TRBV5-6, the J gene TRBJ1-2; maybe TRBD1 (6 bases). Trimming stripped 4 bases from V and 2 bases from J, with 12 bases between. This CDR3 spans 14 amino acids. Germline V gives CDR1 SGHDT, CDR2 YYEEEE. In nucleotides, the CDR3 is TGTGCCAGCAGCACACCCGGGACAAACTATGGCTACACCTTC. Its protein is CASSTPGTNYGYTF.

V and J are TRBV9 and TRBJ1-1, with TRBD1 identical over 8 bases. V lost 4 bases to trimming and J lost 0 bases; unmatched junction nucleotides: 8. Germline-derived CDR1 and CDR2 are SGDLS and YYNGEE. CDR3 length: 16 amino acids. The CDR3 reads CASSPRTGRVNTEAFF. The CDR3 bases are TGTGCCAGCAGCCCCCGGACAGGGCGGGTGAACACTGAAGCTTTCTTT. Using reference TRBV9 and TRBJ1-1 for the parts outside the CDR3, the full variable domain is DSGVTQTPKHLITATGQRVTLRCSPRSGDLSVYWYQQSLDQGLQFLIQYYNGEERAKGNILERFSAQQFPDLHSELNLSSLELGDSALYFCASSPRTGRVNTEAFFGQGTRLTVV.

The J gene is TRBJ2-5, the V gene TRBV18; perhaps TRBD1 as D (8 bases). The CDR3 has 19 residues. The ends were cut back, 0 bases at V and 7 bases at J, with 27 bases in the middle. Germline lookup yields CDR1 KGHSH and CDR2 LQKENI. The CDR3, as DNA: TGTGCCAGCTCACCACCGGGCAGGGGGCGATCTAGCGGCCGGGGGACCCAGTACTTC. Amino acid sequence: CASSPPGRGRSSGRGTQYF.

J is TRBJ1-2 and V is TRBV6-6; possible D gene TRBD1, 6 bases. The CDR3 runs to 14 residues. Deletions cut 4 bases from V and 2 bases from J, with 11 bases between. CDR1 and CDR2 (germline): MNHNY, SVGAGI (reference sequence). CDR3 residues: CASSSRTENYGYTF. CDR3 DNA: TGTGCCAGCAGTTCCCGGACAGAAAACTATGGCTACACCTTC.

The chain recombines TRBV9 with TRBJ2-3, with unresolved D. Germline CDR1 and CDR2: SGDLS and YYNGEE. Trimming stripped 2 bases from V and 4 bases from J, with 8 bases between. The CDR3 totals 13 residues. The CDR3: CASSVQLADTQYF. The CDR3 DNA reads TGTGCCAGCAGCGTCCAGCTAGCAGATACGCAGTATTTT.

V and J are TRBV6-1 and TRBJ2-7, with D possibly matching TRBD2 (5 bases). Trimming took off 7 bases at V and 3 bases at J, with 13 bases between the two ends. The CDR3 length is 13 residues. The germline V gene has CDR1 MNHNS and CDR2 SASEGT. The CDR3 bases are TGTGCCAGCAAGCTAGCTGTATTCTACGAGCAGTACTTC. As protein: CASKLAVFYEQYF.

The V gene is TRBV9, the J gene TRBJ2-5, with D tentatively TRBD2 (6 bases). CDR3 length: 14 residues. CDR1 SGDLS and CDR2 YYNGEE come from the germline V gene. Trimming stripped 6 bases from V and 4 bases from J, with 16 bases between. The CDR3 is CASTAGGGRETQYF. As DNA, the CDR3 is TGTGCCAGCACCGCAGGTGGAGGGCGAGAGACCCAGTACTTC. The full variable domain, rest sourced from reference TRBV9 and TRBJ2-5, is DSGVTQTPKHLITATGQRVTLRCSPRSGDLSVYWYQQSLDQGLQFLIQYYNGEERAKGNILERFSAQQFPDLHSELNLSSLELGDSALYFCASTAGGGRETQYFGPGTRLLVL.

V is TRBV5-6 and J is TRBJ1-1, with 9 bases that match TRBD1. This CDR3 region has 16 residues. CDR1 is SGHDT, CDR2 YYEEEE, per germline. V lost 3 bases and J lost 1; bases outside the gene matches: 7. CDR3 protein: CASSSVDRGTNTEAFF. CDR3 coding DNA: TGTGCCAGCAGCTCGGTGGACAGGGGCACGAACACTGAAGCTTTCTTT.

The V and J genes are TRBV5-4 and TRBJ2-1, with 7 bases identical to TRBD1. The CDR3 spans 16 residues. V was clipped by 4 bases and J by 7 bases; unmatched bases: 14. Germline-derived CDR1 and CDR2 are SGHNT and YYREEE (reference sequence). The DNA for the CDR3 is TGTGCCAGCAGCAGTTGGACAGGTTCGCCTGGAAATGAGCAGTTCTTC. It encodes CASSSWTGSPGNEQFF.

The chain employs TRBV9 and TRBJ2-3, with D perhaps TRBD1 (6 bases). V lost 3 bases and J lost 3, with 17 bases in between. This CDR3 is 16 amino acids long. Germline assignment: CDR1 SGDLS and CDR2 YYNGEE. The CDR3 DNA is TGTGCCAGCAGCGAGAGGCAGGGGAAGGGTACAGATACGCAGTATTTT. It encodes CASSERQGKGTDTQYF.

This chain joins TRBV4-1 and TRBJ1-4; 9 bases line up with TRBD1. Germline CDR1 is MGHRA and CDR2 is YSYEKL. The CDR3 contains 16 residues. With V trimmed by 3 bases and J by 8 bases, 10 bases remained unmatched. The CDR3 spells CASSHPGTGKGEKLFF. Written as DNA, the CDR3 is TGCGCCAGCAGCCACCCCGGGACAGGGAAGGGAGAAAAACTGTTTTTT.

V gene TRBV27 combines with J gene TRBJ2-1; 9 nucleotides align to TRBD2. Unmatched junction bases numbered 5, after V lost 6 bases and J lost 2 bases. The germline V gene has CDR1 MNHEY and CDR2 SMNVEV (reference sequence). The CDR3 spans 15 residues. DNA of the CDR3: TGTGCCAGCAGGGCTAGCGGGAACCCCTACAATGAGCAGTTCTTC. It specifies CASRASGNPYNEQFF.

This clone occurred once. The chain uses TRBV28 and TRBJ1-5; 8 bases are shared with TRBD1. V was clipped by 0 bases and J by 4 bases; unmatched bases: 11. CDR1 is MDHEN and CDR2 is SYDVKM in the germline V gene. This CDR3 comprises 18 residues. The CDR3: CASSLCSTAGQANQPQHF. CDR3 bases: TGTGCCAGCAGTTTATGTAGTACGGCGGGACAGGCTAATCAGCCCCAGCATTTT.

The rearrangement uses TRBV28 and TRBJ1-1; the D gene is possibly TRBD1 (6 bases). The ends were cut back, 5 bases at V and 1 base at J, with 11 bases in the middle. The CDR3 runs to 14 residues. Germline CDR1 reads MDHEN; CDR2 reads SYDVKM. In DNA, the CDR3 is TGTGCCAGCAGTACCAGGGGCCCGAACACTGAAGCTTTCTTT. Translation: CASSTRGPNTEAFF.

The gene calls are TRBV12-5 and TRBJ2-6, with a weak D call TRBD1 (5 bases). The CDR3 totals 18 residues. CDR1 and CDR2 (germline): LGHNT, FRNRAP. V was shortened by 7 bases and J by 0 bases, with 19 bases between the two germline ends. DNA for the CDR3: TGTGCTAGTGTTTCGAAGGGGCCCCCTCTCTCTGGGGCCAACGTCCTGACTTTC. The encoded protein is CASVSKGPPLSGANVLTF.

The rearrangement uses TRBV11-2 and TRBJ2-7; 7 nucleotides align to TRBD1. The CDR3 sequence is 17 residues long. Germline loops: CDR1 SGHAT, CDR2 FQNNGV. With 5 bases clipped from V and 4 bases from J, the junction kept 17 bases outside the gene matches. CDR3 bases: TGTGCCAGCAGCCCATCGTTGTTGAGGGGGCTTAAGTACGAGCAGTACTTC. Encoded protein: CASSPSLLRGLKYEQYF.

This clone has just one count. The chain joins TRBV5-1 to TRBJ2-7; 7 nucleotides match TRBD1. This CDR3 has 14 residues. The V gene's germline CDR1 is SGHRS and CDR2 YFSETQ. The V gene end was trimmed by 3 bases and the J gene end by 3 bases; junction bases not matched to a gene: 6. The CDR3 region is CASSYDRDHYEQYF. CDR3 nucleotide sequence: TGCGCCAGCAGCTATGACAGGGACCACTACGAGCAGTACTTC.

The rearrangement joins TRBV28 to TRBJ2-5; D is possibly TRBD2 (7 bases). Germline V CDR1 and CDR2: MDHEN, SYDVKM. The V gene lost 3 bases and the J gene lost 6 bases, with 23 bases spanning the gap. This CDR3 has 17 residues. As DNA, the CDR3 is TGTGCCAGCAGTTTCCCCAGGGAGGGGGAGAGTGAGAAGACCCAGTACTTC. It codes for CASSFPREGESEKTQYF.

The chain is built from TRBV27 and TRBJ1-6; TRBD1 is a possible D gene (6 bases). This CDR3 is 16 amino acids long. Trimming cost V 4 bases and J 8 bases, with 18 bases left between them. Germline assignment: CDR1 MNHEY and CDR2 SMNVEV (reference sequence). CDR3 sequence: CASSCWTENTYSPLHF. The DNA of the CDR3 is TGTGCCAGCAGTTGCTGGACAGAGAACACCTATTCACCCCTCCACTTT.

The chain employs TRBV6-1 and TRBJ2-1; TRBD2 agrees at 7 bases. The CDR3 loop spans 14 amino acids. CDR1 is MNHNS and CDR2 is SASEGT in the germline V gene. CDR3 amino acids: CARARESPYNEQFF. The CDR3 bases are TGTGCTAGGGCGCGGGAGTCCCCCTACAATGAGCAGTTCTTC.

The rearrangement links TRBV4-3 to TRBJ2-1; no clear D gene. Germline assignment: CDR1 LGHNA and CDR2 YSLEER. Trimming took off 4 bases at V and 2 bases at J, with 18 bases between the two ends. The CDR3 extends over 17 amino acids. This CDR3 is CASSPTLHPNPYNEQFF. The CDR3 nucleotides read TGCGCCAGCAGCCCTACCCTCCATCCGAACCCCTACAATGAGCAGTTCTTC.

This clone has more than one count but fewer than ten. This sequence joins TRBV4-3 and TRBJ2-1, with a possible D match to TRBD1 (5 bases). CDR1 and CDR2 (germline): LGHNA, YSLEER. The V end was cut by 8 bases, the J end by 7 bases, with 9 bases between. The CDR3 consists of 11 residues. CDR3 residues: CASVPGNEQFF. CDR3 nucleotide sequence: TGCGCCAGCGTCCCAGGGAATGAGCAGTTCTTC.

This clone is a singleton in its sample. V usage is TRBV10-2 and J usage is TRBJ1-6; the D is unclear. Germline V lookup: CDR1 WSHSY, CDR2 SAAADI. Trimming took off 2 bases at V and 7 bases at J, with 12 bases between the two ends. The CDR3 is made up of 15 amino acids. The CDR3: CASSEGRVQNSPLHF. Written as DNA, the CDR3 is TGCGCCAGCAGTGAGGGGCGGGTGCAGAATTCACCCCTCCACTTT.